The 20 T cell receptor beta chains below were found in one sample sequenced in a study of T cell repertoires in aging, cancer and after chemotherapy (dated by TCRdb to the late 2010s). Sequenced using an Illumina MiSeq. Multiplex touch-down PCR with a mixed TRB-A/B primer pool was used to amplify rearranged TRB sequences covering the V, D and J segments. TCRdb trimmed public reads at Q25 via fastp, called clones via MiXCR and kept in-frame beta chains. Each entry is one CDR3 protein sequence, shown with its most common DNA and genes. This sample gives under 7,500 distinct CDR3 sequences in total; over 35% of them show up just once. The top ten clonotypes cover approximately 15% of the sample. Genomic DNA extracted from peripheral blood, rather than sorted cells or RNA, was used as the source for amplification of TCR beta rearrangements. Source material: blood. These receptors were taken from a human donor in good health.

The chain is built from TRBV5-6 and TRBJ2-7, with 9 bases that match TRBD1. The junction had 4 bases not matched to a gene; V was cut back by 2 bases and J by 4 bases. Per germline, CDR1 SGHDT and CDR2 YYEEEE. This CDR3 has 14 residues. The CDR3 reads CASSFWDRVYEQYF. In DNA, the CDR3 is TGTGCCAGCAGCTTCTGGGACAGGGTTTACGAGCAGTACTTC.

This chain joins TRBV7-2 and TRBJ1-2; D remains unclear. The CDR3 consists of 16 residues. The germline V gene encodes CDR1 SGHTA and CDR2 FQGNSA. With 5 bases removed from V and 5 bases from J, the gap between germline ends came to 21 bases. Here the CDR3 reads CASSPTQPPGDYGYTF. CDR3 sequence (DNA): TGTGCCAGCAGCCCAACACAGCCGCCCGGGGATTATGGCTACACCTTC.

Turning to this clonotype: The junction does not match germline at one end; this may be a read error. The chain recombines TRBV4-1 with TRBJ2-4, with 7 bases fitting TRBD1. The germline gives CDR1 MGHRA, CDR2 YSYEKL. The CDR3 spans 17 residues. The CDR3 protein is CASSQELVQGFGDIQYF. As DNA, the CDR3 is TGTGCCAGCAGCCAAGAACTGGTACAGGGGTTTGGGGACATTCAGTACTTC.

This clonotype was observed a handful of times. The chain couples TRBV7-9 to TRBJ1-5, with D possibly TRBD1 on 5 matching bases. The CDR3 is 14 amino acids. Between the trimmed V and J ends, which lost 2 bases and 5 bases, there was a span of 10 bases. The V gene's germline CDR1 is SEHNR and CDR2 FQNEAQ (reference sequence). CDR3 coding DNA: TGTGCCAGCAGCTTAATGGGAGGGGATCAGCCCCAGCATTTT. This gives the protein CASSLMGGDQPQHF. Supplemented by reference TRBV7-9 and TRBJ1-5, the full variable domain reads DTGVSQNPRHKITKRGQNVTFRCDPISEHNRLYWYRQTLGQGPEFLTYFQNEAQLEKSRLLSDRFSAERPKGSFSTLEIQRTEQGDSAMYLCASSLMGGDQPQHFGDGTRLSIL.

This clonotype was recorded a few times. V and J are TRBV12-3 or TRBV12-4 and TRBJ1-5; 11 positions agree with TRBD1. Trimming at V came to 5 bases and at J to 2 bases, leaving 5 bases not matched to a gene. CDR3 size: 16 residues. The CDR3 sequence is CASSRTGGAGNQPQHF. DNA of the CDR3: TGTGCCAGCAGTCGGACAGGGGGCGCCGGCAATCAGCCCCAGCATTTT.

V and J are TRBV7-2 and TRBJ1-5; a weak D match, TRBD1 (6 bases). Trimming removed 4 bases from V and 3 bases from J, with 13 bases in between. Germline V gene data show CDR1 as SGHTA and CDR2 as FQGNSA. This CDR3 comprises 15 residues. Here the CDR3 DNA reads TGTGCCAGCAGCTCGATGCAGGGGAACAATCAGCCCCAGCATTTT. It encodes CASSSMQGNNQPQHF. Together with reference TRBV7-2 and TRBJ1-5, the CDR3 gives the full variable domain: GAGVSQSPSNKVTEKGKDVELRCDPISGHTALYWYRQSLGQGLEFLIYFQGNSAPDKSGLPSDRFSAERTGGSVSTLTIQRTQQEDSAVYLCASSSMQGNNQPQHFGDGTRLSIL.

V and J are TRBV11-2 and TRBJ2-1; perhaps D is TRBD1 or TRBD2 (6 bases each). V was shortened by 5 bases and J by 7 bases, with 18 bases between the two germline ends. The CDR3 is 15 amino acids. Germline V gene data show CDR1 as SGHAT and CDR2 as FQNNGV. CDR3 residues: CASSVPRGRFNEQFF. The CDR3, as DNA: TGTGCCAGCAGCGTCCCCCGGGGGCGGTTTAATGAGCAGTTCTTC.

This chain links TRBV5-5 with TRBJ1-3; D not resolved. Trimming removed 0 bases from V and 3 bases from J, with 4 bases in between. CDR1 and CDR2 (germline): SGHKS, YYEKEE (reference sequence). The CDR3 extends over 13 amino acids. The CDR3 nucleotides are TGTGCCAGCAGCTTGGAGTTTGGAAACACCATATATTTT. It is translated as CASSLEFGNTIYF. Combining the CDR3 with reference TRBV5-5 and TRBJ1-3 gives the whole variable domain DAGVTQSPTHLIKTRGQQVTLRCSPISGHKSVSWYQQVLGQGPQFIFQYYEKEERGRGNFPDRFSARQFPNYSSELNVNALLLGDSALYLCASSLEFGNTIYFGEGSWLTVV.

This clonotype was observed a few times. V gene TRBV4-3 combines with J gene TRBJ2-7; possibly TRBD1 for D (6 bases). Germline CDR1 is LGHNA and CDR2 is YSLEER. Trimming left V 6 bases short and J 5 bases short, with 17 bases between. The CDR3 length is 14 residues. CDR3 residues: CASSAQGYSDEQYF. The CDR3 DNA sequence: TGCGCCAGCAGTGCACAGGGATATTCCGACGAGCAGTACTTC.

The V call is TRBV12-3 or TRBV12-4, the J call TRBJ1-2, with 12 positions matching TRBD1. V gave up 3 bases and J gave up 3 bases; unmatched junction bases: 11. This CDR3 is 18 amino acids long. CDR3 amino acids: CASSFLGDRGRDDYGYTF. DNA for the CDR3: TGTGCCAGCAGTTTTTTGGGGGACAGGGGGCGGGATGACTATGGCTACACCTTC.

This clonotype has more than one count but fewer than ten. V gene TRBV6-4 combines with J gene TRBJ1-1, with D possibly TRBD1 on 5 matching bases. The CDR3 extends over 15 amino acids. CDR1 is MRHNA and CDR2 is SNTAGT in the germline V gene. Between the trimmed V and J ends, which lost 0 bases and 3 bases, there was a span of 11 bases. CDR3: CASSDSVTEDTEAFF. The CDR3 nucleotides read TGTGCCAGCAGTGACTCTGTGACAGAGGACACTGAAGCTTTCTTT.

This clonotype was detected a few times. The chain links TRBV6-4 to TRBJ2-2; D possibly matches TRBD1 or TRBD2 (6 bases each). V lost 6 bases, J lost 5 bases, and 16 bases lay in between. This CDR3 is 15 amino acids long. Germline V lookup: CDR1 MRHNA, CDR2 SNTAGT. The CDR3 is CASSQGTEGTGELFF. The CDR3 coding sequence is TGTGCCAGCAGCCAGGGGACTGAAGGTACCGGGGAGCTGTTTTTT.

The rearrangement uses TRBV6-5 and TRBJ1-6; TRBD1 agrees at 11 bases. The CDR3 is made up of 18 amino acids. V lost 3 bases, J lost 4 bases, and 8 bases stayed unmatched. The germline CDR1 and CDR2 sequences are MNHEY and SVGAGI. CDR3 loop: CASSYGTGGFSYNSPLHF. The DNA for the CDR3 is TGTGCCAGCAGTTATGGGACAGGGGGATTCTCTTATAATTCACCCCTCCACTTT.

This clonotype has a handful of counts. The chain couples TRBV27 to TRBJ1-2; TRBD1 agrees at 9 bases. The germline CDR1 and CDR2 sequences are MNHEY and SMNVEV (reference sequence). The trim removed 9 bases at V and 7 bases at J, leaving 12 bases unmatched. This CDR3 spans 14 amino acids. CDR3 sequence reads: CASRYSGQGGGYTF. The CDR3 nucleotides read TGTGCCAGTCGCTACTCGGGACAGGGTGGTGGCTACACCTTC.

CDR3 loop: CASSQGDRGNTEAFF. In DNA form, the CDR3 reads TGTGCCAGCAGCCAAGGGGACAGGGGGAACACTGAAGCTTTCTTT. The chain joins TRBV11-2 to TRBJ1-1; 10 bases are a match to TRBD1. Germline CDR1 reads SGHAT; CDR2 reads FQNNGV. The CDR3 runs to 15 residues. Unmatched junction bases numbered 4, after V lost 5 bases and J lost 1 base.

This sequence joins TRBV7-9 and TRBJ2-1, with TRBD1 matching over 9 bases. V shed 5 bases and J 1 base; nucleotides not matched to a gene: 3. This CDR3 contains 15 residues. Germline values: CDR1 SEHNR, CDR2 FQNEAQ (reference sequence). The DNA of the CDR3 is TGTGCCAGCAGCCCGACAGGGGGGTCCTACAATGAGCAGTTCTTC. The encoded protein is CASSPTGGSYNEQFF. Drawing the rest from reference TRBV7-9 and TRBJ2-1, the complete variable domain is DTGVSQNPRHKITKRGQNVTFRCDPISEHNRLYWYRQTLGQGPEFLTYFQNEAQLEKSRLLSDRFSAERPKGSFSTLEIQRTEQGDSAMYLCASSPTGGSYNEQFFGPGTRLTVL.

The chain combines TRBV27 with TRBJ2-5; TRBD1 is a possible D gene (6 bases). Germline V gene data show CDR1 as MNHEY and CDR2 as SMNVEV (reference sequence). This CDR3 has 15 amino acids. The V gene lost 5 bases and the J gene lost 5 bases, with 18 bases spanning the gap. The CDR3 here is CASSAPGRGSETQYF. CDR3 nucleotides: TGTGCCAGCAGTGCCCCGGGCAGGGGATCGGAGACCCAGTACTTC.

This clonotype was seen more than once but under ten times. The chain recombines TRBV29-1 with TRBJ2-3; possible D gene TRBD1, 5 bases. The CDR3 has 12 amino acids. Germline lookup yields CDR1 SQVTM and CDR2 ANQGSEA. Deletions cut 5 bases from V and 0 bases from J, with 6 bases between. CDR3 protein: CSVRGSTDTQYF. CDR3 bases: TGCAGCGTTAGGGGAAGCACAGATACGCAGTATTTT.

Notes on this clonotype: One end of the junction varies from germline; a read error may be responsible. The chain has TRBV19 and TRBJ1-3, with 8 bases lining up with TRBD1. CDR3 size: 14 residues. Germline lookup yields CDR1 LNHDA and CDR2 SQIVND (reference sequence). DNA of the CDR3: TGTGCCAGTAAGACAGGGGACTCTGGAGACACCATATATTTT. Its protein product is CASKTGDSGDTIYF.

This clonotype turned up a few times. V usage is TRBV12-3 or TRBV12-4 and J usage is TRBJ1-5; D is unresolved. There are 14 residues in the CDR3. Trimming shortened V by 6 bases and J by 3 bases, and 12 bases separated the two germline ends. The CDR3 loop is CASRMLSDNQPQHF. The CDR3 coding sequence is TGTGCCAGCAGAATGCTAAGCGACAATCAGCCCCAGCATTTT.